The 5 T cell receptor beta chains below come from one sample, sequenced in a study of T cell responses to AZD1222 COVID-19 vaccine. Measured with immunoSEQ multiplex PCR; TCRdb has only the in-frame clones, and not every one. The repertoire holds over 150,000 clones, with about 86% as singletons. This specimen consisted of peripheral blood, obtained 28 days after the second AZD1222 dose. These receptors were taken from an adult who received the AZD1222 COVID-19 vaccine.

The J gene is TRBJ2-1, the V gene TRBV4-1; D ambiguous. CDR3 length: 17 residues. The V end was cut by 2 bases, the J end by 6 bases, with 20 bases between. Germline V gene lookup returns CDR1 MGHRA and CDR2 YSYEKL. CDR3 bases: TGCGCCAGCAGCCAAACCTGGACGAGCTACCTAGGCAATGAGCAGTTCTTC. The encoded protein is CASSQTWTSYLGNEQFF.

The rearrangement uses TRBV3-1 (or the pseudogene TRBV3-2) and TRBJ1-5, with D unresolved. The ends were cut back, 1 base at V and 4 bases at J, with 8 bases in the middle. This CDR3 region has 14 residues. Germline loops: CDR1 LGHDT, CDR2 YNNKEL (reference sequence). The CDR3 sequence: CASSQGVLNQPQHF. In DNA form, the CDR3 reads TGTGCCAGCAGCCAAGGAGTCCTAAATCAGCCCCAGCATTTT.

The chain recombines TRBV3-1 (or the pseudogene TRBV3-2) with TRBJ1-6; D remains unclear. Trimming took off 10 bases at V and 6 bases at J, with 10 bases between the two ends. Looked up from germline, CDR1 is LGHDT and CDR2 is YNNKEL (reference sequence). This CDR3 has 12 residues. The CDR3 loop is CATARGNSPLHF. The CDR3, as DNA: TGTGCCACCGCCCGGGGTAATTCACCCCTCCACTTT.

This clone was seen repeatedly, ten times or more. The J gene is TRBJ2-7, the V gene TRBV4-3; 8 bases fit TRBD1. Germline CDR1 reads LGHNA; CDR2 reads YSLEER. The length of the CDR3 is 14 residues. After removal of 4 bases from V and 7 bases from J, the junction contained 9 bases not matched to a gene. The CDR3, as DNA: TGCGCCAGCAGCCCGGACAGGGACACTATAGAGCAGTACTTC. Its protein product is CASSPDRDTIEQYF.

The chain couples TRBV7-7 to TRBJ2-5; tentative D call: TRBD2 (5 bases). V was pared by 0 bases and J by 4 bases, with 9 bases between. The CDR3 runs to 14 residues. CDR1 and CDR2 (germline): SSHAT, FNYEAQ (reference sequence). Here the CDR3 reads CASSLAFEGETQYF. The CDR3 DNA follows: TGTGCCAGCAGCTTAGCCTTCGAGGGAGAGACCCAGTACTTC. Combining the CDR3 with reference TRBV7-7 and TRBJ2-5 gives the whole variable domain GAGVSQSPRYKVTKRGQDVTLRCDPISSHATLYWYQQALGQGPEFLTYFNYEAQPDKSGLPSDRFSAERPEGSISTLTIQRTEQRDSAMYRCASSLAFEGETQYFGPGTRLLVL.